Listed below are T cell receptor beta chains from one sample, sequenced in a study of T cell responses to AZD1222 COVID-19 vaccine. The method was immunoSEQ multiplex PCR; TCRdb's version includes in-frame clones alone and lacks a portion of them. The sample lists some 110,000 clones, around 90% occurring once. The sample here was peripheral blood, taken 28 days after the second AZD1222 dose. These receptors originate from an adult who received the AZD1222 COVID-19 vaccine. CDR3s include the opening cysteine and the closing phenylalanine or tryptophan. A D gene is named only where the DNA matches it firmly.

>TRBJ2-3|TRBV4-1|-
CASSQELSTDTQYF
TGCGCCAGCAGCCAAGAACTCAGCACAGATACGCAGTATTTT
>TRBJ2-7|TRBV5-6|TRBD1
CASSPQGAYEQYF
TGTGCCAGCAGCCCACAGGGGGCGTACGAGCAGTACTTC
>TRBJ1-6|TRBV2|-
CASSASVGVDSPLHF
TGTGCCAGCAGCGCCTCCGTTGGTGTTGATTCACCCCTCCACTTT
>TRBJ1-1|TRBV6-5|TRBD1
CASRQNRGERAFF
TGTGCCAGCAGGCAAAACAGGGGCGAGCGAGCTTTCTTT
>TRBJ1-2|TRBV12-5|-
CASGLSYGYTF
TGTGCTAGTGGGCTATCTTATGGCTACACCTTC
>TRBJ2-1|TRBV20-1|-
CRGSSYNEQFF
TGCAGGGGGAGCTCCTACAATGAGCAGTTCTTC
>TRBJ1-2|TRBV19|TRBD1
CASTQGTGYGYTF
TGTGCCAGTACCCAGGGGACAGGGTATGGCTACACCTTC
>TRBJ1-2|TRBV3-1/TRBV3-2|-
CASSQGQRGYTF
TGTGCCAGCAGCCAAGGTCAGCGGGGCTACACCTTC
>TRBJ2-1|TRBV6-4|TRBD2
CASTPSGRQDNEQFF
TGTGCCAGCACTCCCAGCGGGAGGCAAGACAATGAGCAGTTCTTC
>TRBJ1-1|TRBV5-4|-
CASSGAMNTEAFF
TGTGCCAGCAGCGGGGCTATGAACACTGAAGCTTTCTTT
>TRBJ2-3|TRBV6-5|-
CASSYAAASTDTQYF
TGTGCCAGCAGTTACGCAGCGGCTAGCACAGATACGCAGTATTTT